Many counts were recorded for the clone carrying this TCR beta chain. This sample was included in a study of CD8 T cells in ankylosing spondylitis. The V end lost 2 bases, the J end lost 5 bases, and 12 bases lay between the germline ends. The CDR3 is 15 residues long. Using its own MiXCR run on the 5' RACE reads, TCRdb lists one record per CDR3 protein. The sample includes 200,000 to 300,000 distinct CDR3 sequences, 10% to 13% of them seen just once. The chain joins TRBV12-3 or TRBV12-4 to TRBJ2-2; D possibly uses TRBD1 or TRBD2 (5 bases each). The specimen was blood, either unsorted or a sorted T cell fraction (not recorded which). The receptor's source is a male donor with ankylosing spondylitis or in good health (not recorded which). CDR3: CASSLRQGATGELFF. CDR3 sequence (DNA): TGTGCCAGCAGTTTACGGCAGGGAGCTACCGGGGAGCTGTTTTTT.